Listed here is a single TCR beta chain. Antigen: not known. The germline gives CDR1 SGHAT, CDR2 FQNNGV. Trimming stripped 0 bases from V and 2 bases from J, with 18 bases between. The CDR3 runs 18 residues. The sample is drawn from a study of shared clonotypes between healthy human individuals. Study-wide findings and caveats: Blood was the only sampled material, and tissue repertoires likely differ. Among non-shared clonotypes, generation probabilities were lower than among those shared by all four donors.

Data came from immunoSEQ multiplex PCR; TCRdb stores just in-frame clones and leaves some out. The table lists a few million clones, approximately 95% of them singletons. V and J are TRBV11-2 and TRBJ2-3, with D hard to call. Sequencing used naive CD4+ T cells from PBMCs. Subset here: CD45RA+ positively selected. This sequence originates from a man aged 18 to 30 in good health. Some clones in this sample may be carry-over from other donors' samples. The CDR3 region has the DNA TGTGCCAGCAGCTTAGATCGTGGTGGCGTTGTTTCCACAGATACGCAGTATTTT. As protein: CASSLDRGGVVSTDTQYF.